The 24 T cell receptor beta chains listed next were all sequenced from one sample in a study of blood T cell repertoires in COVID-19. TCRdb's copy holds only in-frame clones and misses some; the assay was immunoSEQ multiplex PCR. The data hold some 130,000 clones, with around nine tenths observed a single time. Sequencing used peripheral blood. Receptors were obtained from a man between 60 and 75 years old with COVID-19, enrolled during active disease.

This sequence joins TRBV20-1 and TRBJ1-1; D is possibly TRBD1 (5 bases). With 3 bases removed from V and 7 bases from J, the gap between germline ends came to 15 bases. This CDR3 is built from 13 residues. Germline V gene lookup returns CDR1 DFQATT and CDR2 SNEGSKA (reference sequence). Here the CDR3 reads CSASSAWGGEAFF. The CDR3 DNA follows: TGCAGTGCTAGTTCTGCTTGGGGCGGTGAAGCTTTCTTT.

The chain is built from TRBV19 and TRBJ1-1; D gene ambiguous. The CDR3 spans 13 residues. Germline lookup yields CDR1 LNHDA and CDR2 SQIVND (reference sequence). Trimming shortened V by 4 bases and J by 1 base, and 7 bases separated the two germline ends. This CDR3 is CASSTAGNTEAFF. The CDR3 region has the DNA TGTGCCAGTAGTACGGCAGGGAACACTGAAGCTTTCTTT.

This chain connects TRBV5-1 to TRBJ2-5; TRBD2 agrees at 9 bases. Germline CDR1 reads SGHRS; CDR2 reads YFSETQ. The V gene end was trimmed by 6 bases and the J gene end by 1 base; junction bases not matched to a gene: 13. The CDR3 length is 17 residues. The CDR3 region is CASNSGGLAGTQETQYF. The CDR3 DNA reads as TGCGCCAGCAACTCTGGGGGGCTAGCGGGGACCCAAGAGACCCAGTACTTC. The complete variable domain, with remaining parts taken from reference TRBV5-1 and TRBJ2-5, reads KAGVTQTPRYLIKTRGQQVTLSCSPISGHRSVSWYQQTPGQGLQFLFEYFSETQRNKGNFPGRFSGRQFSNSRSEMNVSTLELGDSALYLCASNSGGLAGTQETQYFGPGTRLLVL.

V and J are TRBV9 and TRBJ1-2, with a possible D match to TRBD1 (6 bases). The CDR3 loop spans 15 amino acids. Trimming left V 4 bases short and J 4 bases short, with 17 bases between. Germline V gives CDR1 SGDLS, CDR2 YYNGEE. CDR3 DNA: TGTGCCAGCAGCCTTCCAGGGGCCCCTTTCTATGGCTACACCTTC. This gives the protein CASSLPGAPFYGYTF.

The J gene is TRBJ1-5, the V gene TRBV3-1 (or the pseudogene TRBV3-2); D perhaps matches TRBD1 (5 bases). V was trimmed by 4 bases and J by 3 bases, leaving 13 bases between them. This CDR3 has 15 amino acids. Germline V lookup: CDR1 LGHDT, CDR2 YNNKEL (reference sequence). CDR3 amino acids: CASSPLGGDNQPQHF. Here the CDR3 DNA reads TGTGCCAGCAGCCCACTGGGGGGGGACAATCAGCCCCAGCATTTT.

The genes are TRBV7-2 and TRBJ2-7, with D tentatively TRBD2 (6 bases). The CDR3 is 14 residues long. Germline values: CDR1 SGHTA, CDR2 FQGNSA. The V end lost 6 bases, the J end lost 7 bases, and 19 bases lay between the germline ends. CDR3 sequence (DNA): TGTGCCAGCAGACGGGACTCCGGCGCCTTAGAGCAGTACTTC. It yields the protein CASRRDSGALEQYF.

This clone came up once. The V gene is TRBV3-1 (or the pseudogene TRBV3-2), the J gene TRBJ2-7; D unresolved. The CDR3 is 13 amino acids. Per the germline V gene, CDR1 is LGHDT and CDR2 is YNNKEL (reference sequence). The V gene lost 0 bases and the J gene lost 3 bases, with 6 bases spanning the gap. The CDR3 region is CASSQESFYEQYF. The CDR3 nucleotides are TGTGCCAGCAGCCAAGAGTCCTTCTACGAGCAGTACTTC.

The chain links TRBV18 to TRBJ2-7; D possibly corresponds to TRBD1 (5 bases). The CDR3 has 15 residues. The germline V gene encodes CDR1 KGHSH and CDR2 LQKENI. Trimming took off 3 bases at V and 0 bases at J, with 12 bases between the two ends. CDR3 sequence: CASSPRAAGSYEQYF. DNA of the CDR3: TGTGCCAGCTCACCCAGGGCAGCAGGCTCCTACGAGCAGTACTTC.

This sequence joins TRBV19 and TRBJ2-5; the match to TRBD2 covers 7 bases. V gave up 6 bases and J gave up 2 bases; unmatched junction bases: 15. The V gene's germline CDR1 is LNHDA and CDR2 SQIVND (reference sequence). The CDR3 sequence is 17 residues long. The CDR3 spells CASSRGRGLLTQETQYF. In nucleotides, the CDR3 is TGTGCCAGTAGCCGTGGGAGGGGACTCTTGACTCAAGAGACCCAGTACTTC. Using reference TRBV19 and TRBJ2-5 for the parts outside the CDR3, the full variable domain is DGGITQSPKYLFRKEGQNVTLSCEQNLNHDAMYWYRQDPGQGLRLIYYSQIVNDFQKGDIAEGYSVSREKKESFPLTVTSAQKNPTAFYLCASSRGRGLLTQETQYFGPGTRLLVL.

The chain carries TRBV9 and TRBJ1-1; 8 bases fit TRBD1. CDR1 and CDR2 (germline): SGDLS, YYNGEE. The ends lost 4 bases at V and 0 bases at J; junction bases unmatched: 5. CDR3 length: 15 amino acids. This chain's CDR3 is CASSTRTGMNTEAFF. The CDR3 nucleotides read TGTGCCAGCAGCACCCGGACAGGGATGAACACTGAAGCTTTCTTT. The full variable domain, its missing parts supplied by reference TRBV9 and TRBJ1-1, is DSGVTQTPKHLITATGQRVTLRCSPRSGDLSVYWYQQSLDQGLQFLIQYYNGEERAKGNILERFSAQQFPDLHSELNLSSLELGDSALYFCASSTRTGMNTEAFFGQGTRLTVV.

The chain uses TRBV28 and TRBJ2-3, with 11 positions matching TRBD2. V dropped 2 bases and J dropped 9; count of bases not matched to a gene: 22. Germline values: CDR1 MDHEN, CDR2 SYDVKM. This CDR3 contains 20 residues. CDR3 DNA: TGTGCCAGCAGTTTACTAAAGGGACTAGCGGCCGCCCCCAAAAGTAGAACGCAGTATTTT. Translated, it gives CASSLLKGLAAAPKSRTQYF.

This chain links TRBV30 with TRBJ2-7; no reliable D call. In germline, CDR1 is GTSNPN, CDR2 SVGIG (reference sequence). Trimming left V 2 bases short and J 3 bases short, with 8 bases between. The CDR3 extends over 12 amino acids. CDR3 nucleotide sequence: TGTGCCTGGAGTCCCCCGGGCTACGAGCAGTACTTC. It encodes CAWSPPGYEQYF. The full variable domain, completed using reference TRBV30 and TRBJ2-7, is SQTIHQWPATLVQPVGSPLSLECTVEGTSNPNLYWYRQAAGRGLQLLFYSVGIGQISSEVPQNLSASRPQDRQFILSSKKLLLSDSGFYLCAWSPPGYEQYFGPGTRLTVT.

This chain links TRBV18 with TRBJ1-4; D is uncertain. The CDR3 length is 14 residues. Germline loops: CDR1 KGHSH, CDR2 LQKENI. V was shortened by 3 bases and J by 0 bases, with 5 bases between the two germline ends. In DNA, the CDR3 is TGTGCCAGCTCACCCACAGCAACTAATGAAAAACTGTTTTTT. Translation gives CASSPTATNEKLFF.

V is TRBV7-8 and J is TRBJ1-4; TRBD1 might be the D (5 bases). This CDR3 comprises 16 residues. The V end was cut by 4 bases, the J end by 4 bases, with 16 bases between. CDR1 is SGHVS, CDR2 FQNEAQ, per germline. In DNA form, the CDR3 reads TGTGCCAGCAGCTGGAGTAGGACACGGAGTAATGAAAAACTGTTTTTT. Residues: CASSWSRTRSNEKLFF.

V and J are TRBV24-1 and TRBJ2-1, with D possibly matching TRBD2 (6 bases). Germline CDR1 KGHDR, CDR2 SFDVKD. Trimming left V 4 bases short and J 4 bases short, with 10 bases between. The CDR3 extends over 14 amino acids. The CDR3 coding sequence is TGTGCCACCAGTGACCCCCGGGGGTACAATGAGCAGTTCTTC. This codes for CATSDPRGYNEQFF.

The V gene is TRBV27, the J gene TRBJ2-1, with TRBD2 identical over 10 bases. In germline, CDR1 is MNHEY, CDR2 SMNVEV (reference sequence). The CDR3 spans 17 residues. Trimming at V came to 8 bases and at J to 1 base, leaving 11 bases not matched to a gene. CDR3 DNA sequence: TGTGCCAGCGGCCCGGGACTAGCGTGGGGTTCCTACAATGAGCAGTTCTTC. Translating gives CASGPGLAWGSYNEQFF.

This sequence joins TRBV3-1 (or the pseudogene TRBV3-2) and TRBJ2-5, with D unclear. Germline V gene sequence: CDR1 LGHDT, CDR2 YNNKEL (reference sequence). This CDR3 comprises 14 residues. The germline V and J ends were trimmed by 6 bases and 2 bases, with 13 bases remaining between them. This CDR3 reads CASRPDTKQETQYF. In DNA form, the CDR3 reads TGTGCCAGCAGGCCCGACACCAAACAAGAGACCCAGTACTTC.

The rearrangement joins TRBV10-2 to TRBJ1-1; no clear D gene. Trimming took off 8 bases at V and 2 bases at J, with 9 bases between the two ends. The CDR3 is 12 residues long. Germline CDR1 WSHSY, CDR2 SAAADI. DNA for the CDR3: TGCGCCAGCGGGCCCTCCAACACTGAAGCTTTCTTT. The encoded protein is CASGPSNTEAFF.

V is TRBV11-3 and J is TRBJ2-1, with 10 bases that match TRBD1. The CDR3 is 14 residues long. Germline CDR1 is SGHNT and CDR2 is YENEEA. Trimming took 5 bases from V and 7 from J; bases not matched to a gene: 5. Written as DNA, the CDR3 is TGTGCCAGCAGCCCCCGGACAGGGGGAAATGAGCAGTTCTTC. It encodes CASSPRTGGNEQFF.

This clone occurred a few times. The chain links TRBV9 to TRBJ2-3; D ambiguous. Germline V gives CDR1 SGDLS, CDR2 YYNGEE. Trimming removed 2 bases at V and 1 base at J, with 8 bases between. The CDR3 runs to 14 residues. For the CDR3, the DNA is TGTGCCAGCAGCGTTGCGCACGGCACAGATACGCAGTATTTT. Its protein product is CASSVAHGTDTQYF.

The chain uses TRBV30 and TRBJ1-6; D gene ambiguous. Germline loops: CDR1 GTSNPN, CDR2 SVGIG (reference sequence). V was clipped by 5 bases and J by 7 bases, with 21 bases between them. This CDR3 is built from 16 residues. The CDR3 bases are TGTGCCTGGGCTCCAATAGCGGGCCTAGTGAATTCACCCCTCCACTTT. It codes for CAWAPIAGLVNSPLHF.

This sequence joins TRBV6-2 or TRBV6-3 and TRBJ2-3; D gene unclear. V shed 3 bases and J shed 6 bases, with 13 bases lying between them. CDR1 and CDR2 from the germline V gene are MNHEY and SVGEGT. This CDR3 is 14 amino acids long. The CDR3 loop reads CASSYSRSQDTQYF. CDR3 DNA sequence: TGTGCCAGCAGTTATAGTCGATCACAGGATACGCAGTATTTT.

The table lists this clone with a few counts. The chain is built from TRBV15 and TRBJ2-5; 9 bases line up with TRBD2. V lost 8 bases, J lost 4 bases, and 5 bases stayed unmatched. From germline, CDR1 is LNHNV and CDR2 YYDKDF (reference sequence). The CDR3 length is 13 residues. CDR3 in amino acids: CATSGLARETQYF. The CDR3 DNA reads TGTGCCACCTCAGGACTAGCGCGAGAGACCCAGTACTTC.

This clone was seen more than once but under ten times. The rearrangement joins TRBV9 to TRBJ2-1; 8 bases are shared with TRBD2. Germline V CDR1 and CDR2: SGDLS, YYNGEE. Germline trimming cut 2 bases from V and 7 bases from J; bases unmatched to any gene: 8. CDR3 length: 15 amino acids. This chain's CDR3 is CASSVSSGRINEQFF. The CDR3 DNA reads TGTGCCAGCAGCGTTTCAAGCGGGAGAATAAATGAGCAGTTCTTC. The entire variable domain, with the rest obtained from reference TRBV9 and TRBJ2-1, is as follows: DSGVTQTPKHLITATGQRVTLRCSPRSGDLSVYWYQQSLDQGLQFLIQYYNGEERAKGNILERFSAQQFPDLHSELNLSSLELGDSALYFCASSVSSGRINEQFFGPGTRLTVL.